One and the same sample provided the 22 T cell receptor beta chains below, sequenced in a study of CD8+CD57+ T cells in acquired aplastic anemia. Template material for TCR beta VDJ and CDR3 profiling consisted of genomic DNA. One entry per CDR3 protein results from TCRdb running MiXCR on the reads. The data show roughly 170,000 distinct CDR3 sequences, 63% seen once. Sequencing was performed on sorted CD4+, CD8+, or CD8+CD57+ T cells (not recorded which) from PBMCs. Receptors were obtained from a human donor in good health.

This clonotype was picked up a small number of times. This chain connects TRBV19 to TRBJ1-6, with D possibly TRBD1 on 6 matching bases. V lost 2 bases, J lost 5 bases, and 13 bases lay in between. The CDR3 extends over 16 amino acids. Germline CDR1 and CDR2: LNHDA and SQIVND (reference sequence). CDR3 in DNA: TGTGCCAGTAGTATACTCGGGACACCAGATAATTCACCCCTCCACTTT. Translating it yields CASSILGTPDNSPLHF.

J is TRBJ1-6 and V is TRBV9; TRBD1 aligns across 12 bases. Germline V gene sequence: CDR1 SGDLS, CDR2 YYNGEE. This CDR3 region has 17 residues. The ends lost 2 bases at V and 8 bases at J; junction bases unmatched: 8. CDR3 protein: CASSVSGTGGLDSPLHF. The CDR3 nucleotides are TGTGCCAGCAGCGTGTCCGGGACAGGGGGCTTAGATTCACCCCTCCACTTT.

This clonotype was counted a few times. The chain links TRBV12-3 or TRBV12-4 to TRBJ2-1; TRBD2 matches 9 bases. Trimming at V came to 1 base and at J to 3 bases, leaving 10 bases not matched to a gene. The CDR3 runs 18 residues. CDR3 in amino acids: CASSLGAGGPSDYNEQFF. The CDR3 DNA is TGTGCCAGCAGTTTAGGGGCGGGAGGGCCCTCCGACTACAATGAGCAGTTCTTC.

The chain joins TRBV19 to TRBJ2-2; D may match TRBD1 or TRBD2 (5 bases each). V was trimmed by 9 bases and J by 2 bases, leaving 13 bases between them. The CDR3 has 14 residues. CDR1 and CDR2 from the germline V gene are LNHDA and SQIVND (reference sequence). CDR3 protein: CASQRGSNTGELFF. CDR3 sequence (DNA): TGTGCCAGCCAGAGGGGCAGTAACACCGGGGAGCTGTTTTTT.

The chain is built from TRBV10-3 and TRBJ2-1; 9 bases map to TRBD2. Trimming took 5 bases from V and 10 from J; bases not matched to a gene: 15. Looked up from germline, CDR1 is ENHRY and CDR2 is SYGVKD. This CDR3 has 16 amino acids. The CDR3 protein is CAISSEEASGMIEQFF. CDR3 DNA sequence: TGTGCCATCAGTAGTGAAGAGGCTAGCGGGATGATAGAGCAGTTCTTC.

The chain links TRBV20-1 to TRBJ2-5; D unclear. V was clipped by 6 bases and J by 5 bases, with 16 bases between them. The CDR3 has 13 residues. From germline, CDR1 is DFQATT and CDR2 SNEGSKA (reference sequence). The CDR3 bases are TGCAGTGCCCGCGTCGGCATTGGGGAGACCCAGTACTTC. Protein: CSARVGIGETQYF.

As concerns this clonotype: This CDR3 is missing its conserved last phenylalanine or tryptophan, likely due to a read error. The V and J genes are TRBV30 and TRBJ2-5, with D possibly TRBD1 on 5 matching bases. V was pared by 2 bases and J by 5 bases, with 12 bases between. The CDR3 contains 13 residues. Per the germline V gene, CDR1 is GTSNPN and CDR2 is SVGIG (reference sequence). CDR3 residues: CAWSWQGEETQYL. CDR3 sequence (DNA): TGTGCCTGGAGTTGGCAGGGTGAGGAGACCCAGTACCTC.

With respect to this clonotype: Because it lacks the conserved phenylalanine or tryptophan at the end, this CDR3 is likely a read error. The chain has TRBV25-1 and TRBJ2-7; D is ambiguous. With 1 base removed from V and 2 bases from J, the gap between germline ends came to 12 bases. CDR1 MGHDK and CDR2 SYGVNS come from the germline V gene. The length of the CDR3 is 15 residues. CDR3 residues: CASSELGGETYEQYL. The CDR3 nucleotides are TGTGCCAGCAGTGAATTAGGTGGCGAAACCTACGAGCAGTACCTC.

The table lists this clonotype with many counts. V is TRBV4-2 and J is TRBJ2-5; D unresolved. CDR3 size: 14 residues. The V end lost 1 base, the J end lost 3 bases, and 9 bases lay between the germline ends. Germline values: CDR1 LGHNA, CDR2 YNFKEQ. This chain's CDR3 is CASSQVYGEETQYF. DNA for the CDR3: TGTGCCAGCAGCCAAGTATACGGAGAAGAGACCCAGTACTTC.

This clonotype was recorded many times. The chain combines TRBV20-1 with TRBJ2-7; 13 nucleotides align to TRBD2. The CDR3 totals 14 residues. Losses at the gene ends were 6 bases for V and 2 bases for J; bases not matched to a gene: 4. CDR1 is DFQATT, CDR2 SNEGSKA, per germline (reference sequence). The DNA for the CDR3 is TGCAGTGCCACCGGGACTAGCGGGACCTACGAGCAGTACTTC. Translation gives CSATGTSGTYEQYF.

This clonotype was picked up many times. The gene calls are TRBV20-1 and TRBJ2-7; D might be TRBD1 (6 bases). Deletions cut 5 bases from V and 2 bases from J, with 13 bases between. Germline assignment: CDR1 DFQATT and CDR2 SNEGSKA (reference sequence). The CDR3 contains 13 residues. The CDR3 is CSAVGHTTYEQYF. Written as DNA, the CDR3 is TGCAGTGCTGTGGGACACACCACCTACGAGCAGTACTTC.

V is TRBV12-3 or TRBV12-4 and J is TRBJ2-1; tentatively, D is TRBD2 (5 bases). With 8 bases removed from V and 7 bases from J, the gap between germline ends came to 12 bases. The CDR3 is made up of 12 amino acids. For the CDR3, the DNA is TGTGCCAGCCTAGAAGGGAGAAATGAGCAGTTCTTC. Translated, it gives CASLEGRNEQFF.

The CDR3 loop reads CATSDYKATGELFF. The CDR3 DNA sequence: TGTGCCACCAGTGATTACAAGGCTACCGGGGAGCTGTTTTTT. This chain connects TRBV24-1 to TRBJ2-2; no definite D call. Germline V gene sequence: CDR1 KGHDR, CDR2 SFDVKD. This CDR3 spans 14 amino acids. Trimming took off 2 bases at V and 5 bases at J, with 8 bases between the two ends.

V gene TRBV19 combines with J gene TRBJ1-2; TRBD1 agrees at 7 bases. The V segment lost 1 base and the J segment 4 bases; nucleotides outside the gene matches: 6. This CDR3 has 15 amino acids. Germline V gene lookup returns CDR1 LNHDA and CDR2 SQIVND (reference sequence). CDR3 nucleotides: TGTGCCAGTAGTATAGGGACAGGTTGGAGCTATGGCTACACCTTC. This gives the protein CASSIGTGWSYGYTF.

The rearrangement links TRBV7-9 to TRBJ1-1; possibly TRBD1 for D (5 bases). V was clipped by 2 bases and J by 4 bases, with 11 bases between them. This CDR3 contains 14 residues. Germline V gene data show CDR1 as SEHNR and CDR2 as FQNEAQ (reference sequence). CDR3 nucleotides: TGTGCCAGCAGCTTAAAGGGGTACGGCACTGAAGCTTTCTTT. The encoded protein is CASSLKGYGTEAFF.

The chain carries TRBV11-2 and TRBJ1-5; maybe TRBD1 (6 bases). From germline, CDR1 is SGHAT and CDR2 FQNNGV. The CDR3 is 15 residues long. The V and J ends lost 0 bases and 7 bases respectively, with 13 bases between them. Written as DNA, the CDR3 is TGTGCCAGCAGCTTAGATCTGGGGGCAAGGCAGCCCCAGCATTTT. Translating it yields CASSLDLGARQPQHF. The whole variable domain, filled in from reference TRBV11-2 and TRBJ1-5, reads EAGVAQSPRYKIIEKRQSVAFWCNPISGHATLYWYQQILGQGPKLLIQFQNNGVVDDSQLPKDRFSAERLKGVDSTLKIQPAKLEDSAVYLCASSLDLGARQPQHFGDGTRLSIL.

V gene TRBV7-2 combines with J gene TRBJ1-5; possibly TRBD1 for D (6 bases). This CDR3 is 16 amino acids long. Germline lookup yields CDR1 SGHTA and CDR2 FQGNSA. V was trimmed by 5 bases and J by 6 bases, leaving 20 bases between them. CDR3: CASSILGTGTGQPQHF. The DNA of the CDR3 is TGTGCCAGCAGCATATTGGGTACAGGGACCGGTCAGCCCCAGCATTTT.

The genes are TRBV20-1 and TRBJ2-7; D may match TRBD1 or TRBD2 (6 bases each). CDR1 and CDR2 (germline): DFQATT, SNEGSKA (reference sequence). This CDR3 is built from 12 residues. The V and J ends lost 0 bases and 6 bases respectively, with 9 bases between them. The CDR3 DNA follows: TGCAGTGCTAGAGAAGAGGGGGGCGAGCAGTACTTC. Its translation is CSAREEGGEQYF.

On this clonotype: The junction departs from germline at one end; a sequencing error may be responsible. The chain links TRBV7-9 to TRBJ1-2; no firm D call. The CDR3 loop spans 13 amino acids. In germline, CDR1 is SEHNR, CDR2 FQNEAQ (reference sequence). The DNA of the CDR3 is TGTGCCAGCAGTTTAGCCTATCTCTATGGCTACACCTTC. It codes for CASSLAYLYGYTF.

This clonotype was recorded only once. The CDR3 DNA sequence: TGTGCCAGCAGCCAAGATCAGGGCTGGTACCAAGAGACCCAGTACTTC. Protein product: CASSQDQGWYQETQYF. The chain recombines TRBV25-1 with TRBJ2-5; the D gene is possibly TRBD1 (5 bases). V lost 6 bases to trimming and J lost 0 bases, with 17 bases between them. The germline gives CDR1 MGHDK, CDR2 SYGVNS. The CDR3 consists of 16 residues.

The sample holds a few counts of this clonotype. The V gene is TRBV27, the J gene TRBJ2-7, with 11 bases matching TRBD2. With 6 bases clipped from V and 2 bases from J, the junction kept 6 bases outside the gene matches. The germline V gene has CDR1 MNHEY and CDR2 SMNVEV (reference sequence). This CDR3 comprises 15 residues. The CDR3 region has the DNA TGTGCCAGCAGCCTAGCGGGAGGTACGACCTACGAGCAGTACTTC. It translates to CASSLAGGTTYEQYF.

The chain carries TRBV5-1 and TRBJ2-3; D possibly uses TRBD1 or TRBD2 (5 bases each). Trimming pared 4 bases from V and 3 bases from J, leaving 15 bases between. This CDR3 has 15 amino acids. Germline V gene lookup returns CDR1 SGHRS and CDR2 YFSETQ. The CDR3 reads CASSTDGGSTDTQYF. The CDR3 DNA reads TGCGCCAGCAGCACCGATGGGGGTTCGACAGATACGCAGTATTTT.